These 2 T cell receptor beta chains share one sample of origin, sequenced in a study of Tregs in tolerant kidney transplant recipients. TCRdb keeps only in-frame clones here, not all; method: immunoSEQ multiplex PCR. The sample records 200,000 to 300,000 clones, more than 65% being singletons. Sequenced sample: CD4+ T cells from blood. The receptors come from a human donor in good health.

V is TRBV5-4 and J is TRBJ2-5; unclear D gene. V shed 2 bases and J shed 5 bases, with 13 bases lying between them. This CDR3 spans 14 amino acids. Germline assignment: CDR1 SGHNT and CDR2 YYREEE (reference sequence). CDR3 DNA sequence: TGTGCCAGCAGCTTAAAACGTGGGTCGGAGACCCAGTACTTC. Amino acids: CASSLKRGSETQYF.

CDR3 residues: CASSLAYTQYF. CDR3 nucleotide sequence: TGTGCCAGCAGCCTTGCCTATACGCAGTATTTT. The chain employs TRBV7-8 and TRBJ2-3; no definite D call. CDR3 length: 11 residues. Trimming shortened V by 5 bases and J by 7 bases, and 7 bases separated the two germline ends. Per germline, CDR1 SGHVS and CDR2 FQNEAQ.